Presented here are 21 T cell receptor beta chains from one specimen sequenced in a study of T-cell reconstitution after alpha-beta-depleted transplantation in children. A TCRbeta library incorporating unique molecular identifiers was prepared. TCRdb fed the PCR reads into MiXCR, producing one record per CDR3 protein. The table has approximately 1,000,000 distinct CDR3 sequences, about 29% seen once. The sequencing used PBMCs, mostly from graft donor cells, collected 360 days after TCRalphabeta/CD19-depleted stem cell transplant. These receptors came from a boy under two years old who had a stem cell transplant for SCID, so the T cells may come from the graft donor.

This chain connects TRBV7-6 to TRBJ1-2; D unresolved. Germline values: CDR1 SGHVS, CDR2 FNYEAQ. Trimming left V 1 base short and J 1 base short, with 13 bases between. The CDR3 is 16 residues long. CDR3 in amino acids: CASSLGVGIFNYGYTF. Here the CDR3 DNA reads TGTGCCAGCAGCTTAGGGGTCGGCATTTTTAACTATGGCTACACCTTC.

This clonotype was seen only a few times. This sequence joins TRBV5-1 and TRBJ2-7; 10 nucleotides align to TRBD1. This CDR3 region has 14 residues. V shed 4 bases and J 5 bases; nucleotides not matched to a gene: 6. Per germline, CDR1 SGHRS and CDR2 YFSETQ. CDR3 coding DNA: TGCGCCAGCAGCCGGGGACAGGGGTTCGACGAGCAGTACTTC. Encoded protein: CASSRGQGFDEQYF.

The table lists this clonotype with a few counts. The chain recombines TRBV28 with TRBJ2-5; 11 bases line up with TRBD1. Unmatched junction bases numbered 18, after V lost 5 bases and J lost 4 bases. Germline CDR1 is MDHEN and CDR2 is SYDVKM. This CDR3 region has 19 residues. The CDR3 sequence is CASSPGTWDRGERGETQYF. Written as DNA, the CDR3 is TGTGCCAGCAGTCCTGGGACGTGGGACAGGGGGGAACGAGGAGAGACCCAGTACTTC.

The V gene is TRBV20-1, the J gene TRBJ1-1; 7 positions match TRBD1. Trimming at V came to 5 bases and at J to 0 bases, leaving 9 bases not matched to a gene. CDR3 length equals 15 residues. Germline CDR1 and CDR2: DFQATT and SNEGSKA (reference sequence). The CDR3 loop reads CSALRRDSMNTEAFF. The CDR3 DNA is TGCAGTGCTTTAAGACGGGACAGCATGAACACTGAAGCTTTCTTT.

This rearrangement joins TRBV28 to TRBJ1-2, with TRBD1 matching 7 bases. Looked up from germline, CDR1 is MDHEN and CDR2 is SYDVKM. The CDR3 consists of 14 residues. V was clipped by 7 bases and J by 8 bases; unmatched bases: 13. This chain's CDR3 is CASTKTGTEGGYTF. In DNA, the CDR3 is TGTGCCAGCACCAAAACCGGGACAGAGGGAGGCTACACCTTC.

The V and J genes are TRBV12-3 or TRBV12-4 and TRBJ2-5; D tentatively reads TRBD1 or TRBD2 (5 bases each). Trimming cost V 6 bases and J 7 bases, with 9 bases left between them. There are 11 residues in the CDR3. The CDR3 DNA reads TGTGCCAGCAGGGGGGACGCGACCCAGTACTTC. Protein product: CASRGDATQYF.

This clonotype was recorded once. This rearrangement joins TRBV3-1 to TRBJ2-3; 13 bases line up with TRBD2. The CDR3 is 16 residues long. The V and J ends lost 4 bases and 3 bases, in that order; junction bases with no gene match: 4. Germline assignment: CDR1 LGHDT and CDR2 YNNKEL (reference sequence). This CDR3 is CASSRGLAGPTDTQYF. The CDR3 DNA reads TGTGCCAGCAGCCGGGGACTAGCGGGGCCTACAGATACGCAGTATTTT.

The chain joins TRBV20-1 to TRBJ2-7, with 8 bases lining up with TRBD1. After removal of 6 bases from V and 1 base from J, the junction contained 11 bases not matched to a gene. Germline V CDR1 and CDR2: DFQATT, SNEGSKA (reference sequence). This CDR3 comprises 15 residues. CDR3 loop: CSAQGAGDESYEQYF. The DNA of the CDR3 is TGCAGTGCCCAGGGGGCAGGAGACGAATCCTACGAGCAGTACTTC.

This rearrangement joins TRBV5-1 to TRBJ2-2; TRBD2 agrees at 7 bases. The CDR3 consists of 14 residues. Per the germline V gene, CDR1 is SGHRS and CDR2 is YFSETQ. Trimming at V came to 6 bases and at J to 4 bases, leaving 6 bases not matched to a gene. CDR3 amino acids: CASKEASGTGELFF. As DNA, the CDR3 is TGCGCCAGCAAGGAAGCTAGCGGCACCGGGGAGCTGTTTTTT.

This chain connects TRBV7-8 to TRBJ2-7; D is unresolved. This CDR3 comprises 14 residues. Trimming stripped 5 bases from V and 0 bases from J, with 11 bases between. Germline CDR1 is SGHVS and CDR2 is FQNEAQ. The CDR3 DNA follows: TGTGCCAGCAGCACCACAGAGAGCTCCTACGAGCAGTACTTC. Amino acid sequence: CASSTTESSYEQYF.

The chain is built from TRBV18 and TRBJ2-2; perhaps D is TRBD1 or TRBD2 (5 bases each). The CDR3 length is 18 residues. Germline CDR1 and CDR2: KGHSH and LQKENI. V was clipped by 0 bases and J by 4 bases, with 18 bases between them. The CDR3 sequence: CASSPPPGPLKPTGELFF. CDR3 in DNA: TGTGCCAGCTCACCACCACCGGGACCCCTAAAGCCCACCGGGGAGCTGTTTTTT.

With respect to this clonotype: Since no conserved phenylalanine or tryptophan closes the CDR3, a read error is the likely cause. This rearrangement joins TRBV11-1 to TRBJ2-5, with TRBD2 identical over 12 bases. The junction had 13 bases not matched to a gene; V was cut back by 6 bases and J by 2 bases. CDR3 length equals 18 residues. The germline gives CDR1 SGHAT, CDR2 FQDESV (reference sequence). The CDR3 reads CASRTTSGGPVIQETQYL. CDR3 coding DNA: TGTGCCAGCAGAACAACTAGCGGGGGGCCGGTCATACAAGAGACCCAGTACCTC.

This clonotype was recorded a few times. The V gene is TRBV5-1, the J gene TRBJ1-1; 9 nucleotides line up with TRBD1. V was clipped by 4 bases and J by 5 bases; unmatched bases: 9. Germline CDR1 reads SGHRS; CDR2 reads YFSETQ. There are 15 residues in the CDR3. CDR3 protein: CASSGIQGARTEAFF. CDR3 in DNA: TGCGCCAGCAGCGGAATACAGGGGGCCAGAACTGAAGCTTTCTTT.

The chain links TRBV20-1 to TRBJ2-7, with 7 bases that match TRBD1. The CDR3 has 13 amino acids. Germline CDR1 DFQATT, CDR2 SNEGSKA (reference sequence). After removal of 0 bases from V and 9 bases from J, the junction contained 8 bases not matched to a gene. CDR3 DNA sequence: TGCAGTGCTAGAGAGAACTACCGGGACAGGCAGTACTTC. Translation: CSARENYRDRQYF.

The chain's CDR3 is CASRPKGQVDTGELFF. The CDR3 region has the DNA TGCGCCAGCAGGCCGAAGGGTCAGGTGGACACCGGGGAGCTGTTTTTT. The chain employs TRBV5-1 and TRBJ2-2; D gene uncertain. CDR3 length: 16 amino acids. The germline gives CDR1 SGHRS, CDR2 YFSETQ. Trimming removed 5 bases from V and 3 bases from J, with 17 bases in between.

In this sample, this clonotype turned up a few times. The rearrangement links TRBV24-1 to TRBJ2-2, with a weak D call TRBD2 (5 bases). V shed 9 bases and J shed 4 bases, with 11 bases lying between them. Per the germline V gene, CDR1 is KGHDR and CDR2 is SFDVKD. The CDR3 has 13 residues. The CDR3 loop is CATGPGSTGELFF. The CDR3 DNA reads as TGTGCCACCGGCCCGGGGAGCACCGGGGAGCTGTTTTTT.

This clonotype showed up just a few times. The chain combines TRBV12-3 or TRBV12-4 with TRBJ1-1; no clear D. The CDR3 is 15 amino acids. Trimming cost V 5 bases and J 5 bases, with 18 bases left between them. CDR3 sequence reads: CASSPMDAGRTEAFF. The CDR3 DNA reads as TGTGCCAGCAGTCCGATGGACGCCGGGAGGACTGAAGCTTTCTTT.

The chain has TRBV15 and TRBJ2-5, with 7 bases aligning to TRBD2. V was pared by 3 bases and J by 5 bases, with 6 bases of the junction left unmatched. Germline CDR1 reads LNHNV; CDR2 reads YYDKDF (reference sequence). The CDR3 runs 14 residues. CDR3: CATSRFTSAETQYF. CDR3 sequence (DNA): TGTGCCACCAGCAGGTTCACTAGCGCGGAGACCCAGTACTTC.

This clonotype is a singleton in its sample. This chain joins TRBV28 and TRBJ1-2; unclear D gene. Trimming stripped 3 bases from V and 4 bases from J, with 9 bases between. The CDR3 is 13 amino acids. Germline CDR1 MDHEN, CDR2 SYDVKM. CDR3 nucleotides: TGTGCCAGCAGTTTCAAGTTGTTCTATGGCTACACCTTC. It encodes CASSFKLFYGYTF.

This chain joins TRBV5-1 and TRBJ2-3, with 9 positions matching TRBD2. V dropped 6 bases and J dropped 6; count of bases not matched to a gene: 8. CDR3 length: 14 residues. Germline lookup yields CDR1 SGHRS and CDR2 YFSETQ. Here the CDR3 reads CASTLGGGADTQYF. CDR3 nucleotides: TGCGCCAGCACTTTAGGCGGGGGGGCGGATACGCAGTATTTT.

This chain uses TRBV27 with TRBJ2-5; D may be TRBD1 (6 bases). This CDR3 has 14 residues. V lost 3 bases, J lost 4 bases, and 12 bases lay in between. In germline, CDR1 is MNHEY, CDR2 SMNVEV (reference sequence). This chain's CDR3 is CASSFYDRIETQYF. The CDR3 nucleotides read TGTGCCAGCAGTTTTTACGACAGGATAGAGACCCAGTACTTC.